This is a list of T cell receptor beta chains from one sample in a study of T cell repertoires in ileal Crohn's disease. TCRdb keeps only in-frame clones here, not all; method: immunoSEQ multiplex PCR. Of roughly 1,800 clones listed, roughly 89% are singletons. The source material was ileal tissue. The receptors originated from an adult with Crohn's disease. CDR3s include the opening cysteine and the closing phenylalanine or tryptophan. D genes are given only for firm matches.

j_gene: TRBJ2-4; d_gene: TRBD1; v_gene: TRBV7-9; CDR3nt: TGTGCCAGCAGCTTAGGGGGACAGGGAGGCAAAAACATTCAGTACTTC; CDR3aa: CASSLGGQGGKNIQYF
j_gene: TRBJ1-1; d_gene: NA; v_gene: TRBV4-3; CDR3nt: TGCGCCAGCAGCCAGGGAACAGGCCCGATGAACACTGAAGCTTTCTTT; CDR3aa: CASSQGTGPMNTEAFF
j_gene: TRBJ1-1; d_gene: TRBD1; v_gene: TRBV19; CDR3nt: TGTGCCAGTATTGACAGGGTGAGCACTGAAGCTTTCTTT; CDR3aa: CASIDRVSTEAFF
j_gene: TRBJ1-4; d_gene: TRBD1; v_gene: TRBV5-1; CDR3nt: TGCGCCAGCAGCTGGGGACAGGGCCCTCAAGTAAATGAAAAACTGTTTTTT; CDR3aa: CASSWGQGPQVNEKLFF
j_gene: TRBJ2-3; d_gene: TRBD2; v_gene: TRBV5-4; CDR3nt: TGTGCCAGCAGCTCGGGACTAGCGGGAGGGTATGGCACAGATACGCAGTATTTT; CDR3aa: CASSSGLAGGYGTDTQYF
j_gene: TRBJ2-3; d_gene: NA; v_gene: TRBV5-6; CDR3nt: TGTGCCAGCAGCGTGCTAGTTGCAGGGGATACGCAGTATTTT; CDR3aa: CASSVLVAGDTQYF
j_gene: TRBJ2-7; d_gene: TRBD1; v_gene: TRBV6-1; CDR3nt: TGTGCCAGCAGTCCGGGACAGGTCTTCTACGAGCAGTACTTC; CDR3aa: CASSPGQVFYEQYF
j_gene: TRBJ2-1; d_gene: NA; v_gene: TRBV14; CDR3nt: TGTGCCAGCAGCCAAGTCTGGGGGGCCTACAATGAGCAGTTCTTC; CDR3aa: CASSQVWGAYNEQFF
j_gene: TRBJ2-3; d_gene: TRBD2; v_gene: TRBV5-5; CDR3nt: TGTGCCAGCAGGCAGGGACTAGCTTTCACAGATACGCAGTATTTT; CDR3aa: CASRQGLAFTDTQYF